The 10 T cell receptor beta chains in this list originate from one sample, sequenced in a study of blood T cell repertoires in COVID-19. Profiled with immunoSEQ multiplex PCR; TCRdb holds only in-frame clones, not every one. Of some 83,000 clones listed, roughly 88% are singletons. Sequencing was done on a sample of peripheral blood. Every receptor here comes from a man aged 55 to 70 with acute or convalescent COVID-19.

Worth noting for this clone: Sequence at one end of the junction differs from germline and may be a read error. The rearrangement uses TRBV15 and TRBJ2-7; 10 nucleotides match TRBD2. The CDR3 is made up of 12 amino acids. The germline V gene encodes CDR1 LNHNV and CDR2 YYDKDF (reference sequence). DNA of the CDR3: TGTGCCACCAGCAGAGATCATGGGACTAGCGAATTC. Translating gives CATSRDHGTSEF.

The V gene is TRBV6-1, the J gene TRBJ2-7, with D maybe TRBD1 (6 bases). Germline CDR1 and CDR2: MNHNS and SASEGT. The V end lost 0 bases, the J end lost 6 bases, and 6 bases lay between the germline ends. The CDR3 has 12 residues. CDR3 region: CASSEAGGEQYF. As DNA, the CDR3 is TGTGCCAGCAGTGAAGCAGGGGGCGAGCAGTACTTC.

The chain combines TRBV2 with TRBJ2-5, with TRBD1 identical over 11 bases. Germline-derived CDR1 and CDR2 are SNHLY and FYNNEI. The CDR3 covers 14 residues. V shed 8 bases, J shed 5 bases, and the junction held 7 bases outside the gene matches. For the CDR3, the DNA is TGTGCCAGCTTCGAGGACAGGGGGCCGGAGACCCAGTACTTC. It is translated as CASFEDRGPETQYF.

The chain has TRBV7-9 and TRBJ1-5, with D perhaps matching TRBD1 (6 bases). V lost 1 base to trimming and J lost 2 bases, with 9 bases between them. Germline V gives CDR1 SEHNR, CDR2 FQNEAQ (reference sequence). The CDR3 has 15 residues. This CDR3 is CASSLGSGGNQPQHF. Here the CDR3 DNA reads TGTGCCAGCAGCTTAGGGTCAGGGGGCAATCAGCCCCAGCATTTT.

V gene TRBV20-1 combines with J gene TRBJ2-7; 13 bases align to TRBD2. The CDR3 covers 15 residues. Per germline, CDR1 DFQATT and CDR2 SNEGSKA (reference sequence). Losses at the gene ends were 3 bases for V and 7 bases for J; bases not matched to a gene: 9. CDR3 DNA: TGCAGTGCTAGTGCAGGGACTAGCGGGACTCCGGAGCAGTACTTC. This sequence encodes CSASAGTSGTPEQYF.

The chain carries TRBV19 and TRBJ1-1; 7 bases are a match to TRBD1. J lost 5 bases, V lost 1 base, and 7 bases had no gene match. This CDR3 contains 15 residues. Germline V gene data show CDR1 as LNHDA and CDR2 as SQIVND (reference sequence). CDR3 amino acids: CASSIGDREWTEAFF. The CDR3 coding sequence is TGTGCCAGTAGTATAGGTGACAGGGAATGGACTGAAGCTTTCTTT.

This rearrangement joins TRBV5-1 to TRBJ2-7; 9 nucleotides align to TRBD1. CDR3 length: 17 amino acids. Germline CDR1 SGHRS, CDR2 YFSETQ. V lost 0 bases, J lost 5 bases, and 12 bases stayed unmatched. The CDR3: CASSLASGTGTGDEQYF. The CDR3 coding sequence is TGCGCCAGCAGCTTGGCCTCCGGGACAGGGACGGGTGACGAGCAGTACTTC.

This chain connects TRBV27 to TRBJ1-1; 9 bases line up with TRBD1. CDR3 length equals 13 residues. Germline values: CDR1 MNHEY, CDR2 SMNVEV (reference sequence). Losses at the gene ends were 5 bases for V and 5 bases for J; bases not matched to a gene: 3. The CDR3 DNA is TGTGCCAGCAGTAGACAGGGGGTTACTGAAGCTTTCTTT. Its translation is CASSRQGVTEAFF.

This chain joins TRBV14 and TRBJ2-2; weak D call: TRBD1 (6 bases). V dropped 2 bases and J dropped 0 bases, with 10 bases sitting between them. This CDR3 comprises 16 residues. Looked up from germline, CDR1 is SGHDN and CDR2 is FVKESK. Here the CDR3 DNA reads TGTGCCAGCAGCCAAAGGCGGACAGCGAACACCGGGGAGCTGTTTTTT. Residues: CASSQRRTANTGELFF.

This clone has just one count. The chain has TRBV30 and TRBJ2-7; TRBD2 matches at 8 bases. CDR1 and CDR2 (germline): GTSNPN, SVGIG (reference sequence). V dropped 2 bases and J dropped 7; count of bases not matched to a gene: 16. CDR3 length: 16 amino acids. CDR3 region: CAWSRKTSGHSGEQYF. DNA for the CDR3: TGTGCCTGGAGTAGGAAAACTAGCGGACATTCTGGGGAGCAGTACTTC.